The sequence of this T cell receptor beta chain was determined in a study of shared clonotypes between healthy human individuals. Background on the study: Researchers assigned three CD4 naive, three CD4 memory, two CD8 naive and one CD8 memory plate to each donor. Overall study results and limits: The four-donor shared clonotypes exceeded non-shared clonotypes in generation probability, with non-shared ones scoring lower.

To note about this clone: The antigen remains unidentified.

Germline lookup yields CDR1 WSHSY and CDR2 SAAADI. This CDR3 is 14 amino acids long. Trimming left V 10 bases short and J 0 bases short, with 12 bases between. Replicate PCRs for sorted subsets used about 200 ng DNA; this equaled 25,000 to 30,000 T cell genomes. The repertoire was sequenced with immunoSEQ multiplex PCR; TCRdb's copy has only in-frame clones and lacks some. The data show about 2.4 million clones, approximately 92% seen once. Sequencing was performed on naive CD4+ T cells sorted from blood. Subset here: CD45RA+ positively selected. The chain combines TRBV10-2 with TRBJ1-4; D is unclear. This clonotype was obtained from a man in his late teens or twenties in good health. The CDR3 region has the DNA TGCGCCACCCGTACTGGAGCAACTAATGAAAAACTGTTTTTT. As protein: CATRTGATNEKLFF.